The T cell receptor beta chain under discussion was sequenced for a study of blood T cell repertoires in COVID-19. Trimming shortened V by 4 bases and J by 4 bases, and 11 bases separated the two germline ends. The CDR3 spans 13 residues. The germline V gene has CDR1 KGHSH and CDR2 LQKENI. Some clones are missing from TCRdb's copy, which holds only in-frame ones; the method was immunoSEQ multiplex PCR. This sample has under 250,000 clones, with around 83% found just once. The clonotype comes from a woman aged 18-35 years with acute or convalescent COVID-19. This chain uses TRBV18 with TRBJ2-7; TRBD2 is a possible D gene (5 bases). The sequencing input was peripheral blood. The CDR3 here is CASSRITGYEQYF. CDR3 bases: TGTGCCAGCTCACGCATTACGGGATACGAGCAGTACTTC. Based on the CDR3 plus reference TRBV18 and TRBJ2-7, the full variable domain is NAGVMQNPRHLVRRRGQEARLRCSPMKGHSHVYWYRQLPEEGLKFMVYLQKENIIDESGMPKERFSAEFPKEGPSILRIQQVVRGDSAAYFCASSRITGYEQYFGPGTRLTVT.